The 2 T cell receptor beta chains reported below all come from one sample, sequenced in a study of T-cell memory formation after mild COVID-19. TCRdb re-analysed the 5' RACE reads in MiXCR, keeping a single row per CDR3 protein. The top ten hold around 9.2% of the sample, which has 400,000 or so distinct CDR3 sequences, 20% seen once. Sequences were obtained from PBMCs or a T cell subset sorted from them (not recorded which). The receptors here all came from an adult woman who had mild COVID-19 (a few samples of this study predate the infection). Cell type and time point are not known.

V usage is TRBV7-9 and J usage is TRBJ2-5; 8 bases are a match to TRBD1. CDR3 length equals 16 residues. Germline V gene lookup returns CDR1 SEHNR and CDR2 FQNEAQ (reference sequence). The trim removed 1 base at V and 6 bases at J, leaving 10 bases unmatched. In DNA form, the CDR3 reads TGTGCCAGCAGCTTAGGCGAGACAGGGGCAGCGAAGACCCAGTACTTC. It yields the protein CASSLGETGAAKTQYF.

In its sample, this clonotype was seen a few times. V gene TRBV6-5 combines with J gene TRBJ1-2; D might be TRBD1 (5 bases). CDR1 MNHEY and CDR2 SVGAGI come from the germline V gene. V was clipped by 5 bases and J by 4 bases, with 14 bases between them. CDR3 length: 14 amino acids. CDR3 amino acids: CASSELLGLYGYTF. As DNA, the CDR3 is TGTGCCAGCAGTGAGCTCCTGGGGCTCTATGGCTACACCTTC.